This T cell receptor (beta chain) was documented in a study of T cells in Graves' hyperthyroidism and ophthalmopathy. As for the study in general: Peripheral blood draws took place at initial diagnosis, ahead of any treatment. Broader study findings: A model using 13 V-J features told ophthalmopathy apart from stable hyperthyroidism.

Ophthalmopathy cases scored 3 or more on the Clinical Activity Score and 4 or more on NOSPECS grade, with duration below 3 months. This clonotype was counted many times. Antigen specificity is unknown. V gave up 5 bases and J gave up 12 bases, with 17 bases separating them. The CDR3 is 13 residues long. CDR1 and CDR2 (germline): SGHTA, FQGNSA. Amplified TCR beta CDR3 regions derived from RNA transcripts. HTBI primers drove first-round RT-PCR of the TCR CDR3. TCRdb passed the multiplex PCR reads through MiXCR, listing each CDR3 protein once. The sample consists of 450,000 to 500,000 distinct CDR3 sequences, approximately 23% of them appearing once.

The V and J genes are TRBV7-2 and TRBJ2-1; a possible D gene is TRBD1 (7 bases). This sequence originates from an older woman with Graves' ophthalmopathy. Input material: blood. In DNA, the CDR3 is TGTGCCAGCAGCAAGGGGGCCGGGGGCGCGCAGTTCTTC. Translated, it gives CASSKGAGGAQFF.